A single sample gave rise to the 4 T cell receptor beta chains below, sequenced in a study of cytotoxic CD8 clonotypes in ibrutinib-treated CLL. Generated by immunoSEQ multiplex PCR, the TCRdb table keeps only in-frame clones and is missing some. The repertoire holds tens of thousands of clones, around 78% seen once, with around 20% in the top ten. Source: PBMCs, taken after 24 months of ibrutinib treatment. Receptors were obtained from a human donor with chronic lymphocytic leukemia.

This clone was counted only a few times. This rearrangement joins TRBV6-5 to TRBJ1-4, with TRBD1 as a possible D gene (5 bases). This CDR3 is 14 amino acids long. The ends were cut back, 2 bases at V and 6 bases at J, with 10 bases in the middle. CDR1 is MNHEY and CDR2 is SVGAGI in the germline V gene. The CDR3 coding sequence is TGTGCCAGCAGTTACGCGGGACCCCATGAAAAACTGTTTTTT. Translating gives CASSYAGPHEKLFF.

The V and J genes are TRBV7-9 and TRBJ1-1; TRBD1 matches 8 bases. Trimming at V came to 1 base and at J to 5 bases, leaving 0 bases not matched to a gene. From germline, CDR1 is SEHNR and CDR2 FQNEAQ (reference sequence). The CDR3 has 13 residues. CDR3 nucleotide sequence: TGTGCCAGCAGCTTAGGACAGGGGACTGAAGCTTTCTTT. Protein sequence: CASSLGQGTEAFF.

The chain carries TRBV27 and TRBJ2-3; 7 bases align to TRBD2. The germline V gene encodes CDR1 MNHEY and CDR2 SMNVEV (reference sequence). The J segment lost 2 bases and the V segment lost 2 bases, leaving 7 bases of the junction unmatched. The CDR3 is 16 residues long. CDR3 coding DNA: TGTGCCAGCAGTTTAAGGGCGGGAGCCATCACAGATACGCAGTATTTT. Translated, it gives CASSLRAGAITDTQYF.

This sequence joins TRBV1 and TRBJ2-1; the table calls TRBD2, which could not be checked here. TRBV1 is a documented pseudogene. The CDR3 runs 16 residues. The CDR3 loop is CTSSQVSGRADNEQFF. For the CDR3, the DNA is TGCACCAGCAGCCAAGTCAGCGGGAGGGCCGACAATGAGCAGTTCTTC.